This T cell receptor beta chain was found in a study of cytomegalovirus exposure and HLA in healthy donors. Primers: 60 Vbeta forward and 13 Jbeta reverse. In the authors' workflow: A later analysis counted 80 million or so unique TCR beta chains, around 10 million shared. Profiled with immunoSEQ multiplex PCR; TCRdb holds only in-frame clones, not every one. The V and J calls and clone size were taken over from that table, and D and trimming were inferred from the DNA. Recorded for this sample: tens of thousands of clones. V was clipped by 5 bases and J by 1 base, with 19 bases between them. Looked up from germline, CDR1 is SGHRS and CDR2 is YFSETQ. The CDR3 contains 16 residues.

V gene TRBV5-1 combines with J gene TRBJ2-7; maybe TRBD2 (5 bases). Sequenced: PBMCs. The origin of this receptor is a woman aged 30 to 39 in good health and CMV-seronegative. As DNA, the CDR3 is TGCGCCAGCAGTGGAGGACTTGGGCTTCATTCCTACGAGCAGTACTTC. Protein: CASSGGLGLHSYEQYF.